These 19 T cell receptor beta chains came from one sample sequenced in a study of T cells in Graves' hyperthyroidism and ophthalmopathy. Researchers amplified the TCR beta CDR3 regions from RNA transcripts. First-round RT-PCR targeting the TCR CDR3 was performed with the HTBI primer set. TCRdb fed the multiplex PCR reads into MiXCR, producing one record per CDR3 protein. The repertoire holds 660,000 or so distinct CDR3 sequences, 40% to 55% seen once, with roughly 6.5% in the top ten. Sequencing was done on a sample of peripheral blood or thyroid tissue (not recorded which). Receptors originate from an adult man with Graves' disease, either hyperthyroidism or ophthalmopathy (not recorded which).

This clonotype was observed a handful of times. This chain joins TRBV5-1 and TRBJ1-4; 9 nucleotides align to TRBD1. Trimming at V came to 0 bases and at J to 7 bases, leaving 4 bases not matched to a gene. Germline V lookup: CDR1 SGHRS, CDR2 YFSETQ. The CDR3 is 15 amino acids. CDR3 nucleotides: TGCGCCAGCAGCTTGGAAGGGACAGGGATTGAAAAACTGTTTTTT. Protein: CASSLEGTGIEKLFF.

About this clonotype itself: Possible read error: a much larger clone is one base away. As the CDR3 is not closed by the conserved phenylalanine or tryptophan, this likely results from a read error. The chain recombines TRBV7-3 with TRBJ2-7, with no clear D. V was pared by 2 bases and J by 5 bases, with 13 bases between. Germline V CDR1 and CDR2: SGHTA, FQGTGA. The CDR3 has 14 amino acids. For the CDR3, the DNA is TGTGCCAGCAGCTTATTCGGCAGTACGGACGAGCAGTACCTC. It is translated as CASSLFGSTDEQYL.

This clonotype was observed a handful of times. V and J are TRBV7-9 and TRBJ1-1; weak D call: TRBD1 (5 bases). Germline CDR1 is SEHNR and CDR2 is FQNEAQ (reference sequence). Trimming shortened V by 1 base and J by 1 base, and 10 bases separated the two germline ends. The length of the CDR3 is 15 residues. CDR3 in amino acids: CASSLVSGGNTEAFF. The CDR3, as DNA: TGTGCCAGCAGCTTAGTTTCGGGGGGGAACACTGAAGCTTTCTTT.

In the case of this clonotype: Possible read error: a much larger clone is one base away. The rearrangement joins TRBV29-1 to TRBJ1-2; possibly TRBD1 for D (5 bases). V lost 3 bases, J lost 11 bases, and 19 bases lay in between. This CDR3 is built from 13 residues. Germline assignment: CDR1 SQVTM and CDR2 ANQGSEA. The CDR3 sequence is CSVDDPGTGKYTF. CDR3 coding DNA: TGCAGCGTTGATGATCCCGGGACGGGAAAGTACACCTTC.

The rearrangement uses TRBV20-1 and TRBJ1-4; tentatively, D is TRBD1 (6 bases). CDR1 DFQATT and CDR2 SNEGSKA come from the germline V gene (reference sequence). Trimming took off 3 bases at V and 7 bases at J, with 9 bases between the two ends. This CDR3 region has 12 residues. CDR3 amino acids: CSARDSFEKLFF. The DNA for the CDR3 is TGCAGTGCTAGGGACAGCTTTGAAAAACTGTTTTTT.

The chain links TRBV19 to TRBJ1-5; D possibly corresponds to TRBD1 (5 bases). The germline CDR1 and CDR2 sequences are LNHDA and SQIVND (reference sequence). Trimming left V 2 bases short and J 2 bases short, with 10 bases between. This CDR3 has 15 amino acids. CDR3 nucleotide sequence: TGTGCCAGTAGTATAATGGGGGGTGGCAATCAGCCCCAGCATTTT. Amino acid sequence: CASSIMGGGNQPQHF.

This clonotype was counted a few times. The chain employs TRBV12-3 or TRBV12-4 and TRBJ2-7; TRBD2 agrees at 9 bases. Unmatched junction bases numbered 7, after V lost 3 bases and J lost 4 bases. The CDR3 runs 15 residues. CDR3 DNA: TGTGCCAGCAGTTTTGGGCTAGCGGGATGGTACGAGCAGTACTTC. Protein: CASSFGLAGWYEQYF.

This clonotype was seen once. CDR3 residues: CASALAGVGETQYF. In nucleotides, the CDR3 is TGTGCCAGCGCACTAGCGGGAGTAGGAGAGACCCAGTACTTC. The gene calls are TRBV7-2 and TRBJ2-5; 11 bases map to TRBD2. There are 14 residues in the CDR3. The J segment lost 4 bases and the V segment lost 8 bases, leaving 6 bases of the junction unmatched. Per germline, CDR1 SGHTA and CDR2 FQGNSA.

This clonotype was seen ten or more times. The chain is built from TRBV7-2 and TRBJ2-7; the D is unclear. This CDR3 spans 14 amino acids. The V end was cut by 1 base, the J end by 4 bases, with 11 bases between. Per germline, CDR1 SGHTA and CDR2 FQGNSA. CDR3 nucleotide sequence: TGTGCCAGCAGCTTAGATCGAGACGGATACGAGCAGTACTTC. Its translation: CASSLDRDGYEQYF. The variable domain in full, completed from reference TRBV7-2 and TRBJ2-7, reads GAGVSQSPSNKVTEKGKDVELRCDPISGHTALYWYRQSLGQGLEFLIYFQGNSAPDKSGLPSDRFSAERTGGSVSTLTIQRTQQEDSAVYLCASSLDRDGYEQYFGPGTRLTVT.

This clonotype was counted only a few times. The chain is built from TRBV5-1 and TRBJ1-4; TRBD1 is a possible D gene (5 bases). Trimming took off 1 base at V and 12 bases at J, with 13 bases between the two ends. The CDR3 is made up of 13 amino acids. CDR1 and CDR2 from the germline V gene are SGHRS and YFSETQ. CDR3: CASSLIPGGELFF. As DNA, the CDR3 is TGCGCCAGCAGCTTGATTCCCGGGGGAGAACTGTTTTTT.

This clonotype was detected many times. V usage is TRBV29-1 and J usage is TRBJ1-4; D ambiguous. Germline V gives CDR1 SQVTM, CDR2 ANQGSEA. V lost 7 bases to trimming and J lost 5 bases, with 14 bases between them. The length of the CDR3 is 13 residues. Here the CDR3 reads CSAWTGRNEKLFF. The CDR3 DNA reads as TGCAGCGCCTGGACGGGTAGGAATGAAAAACTGTTTTTT.

There are many counts of this clonotype. V and J are TRBV15 and TRBJ1-5, with TRBD1 identical over 7 bases. The junction had 7 bases not matched to a gene; V was cut back by 5 bases and J by 3 bases. The CDR3 has 15 amino acids. From germline, CDR1 is LNHNV and CDR2 YYDKDF (reference sequence). The CDR3 sequence is CATSPWDSPNQPQHF. The CDR3 DNA reads TGTGCCACCAGCCCTTGGGACAGTCCCAATCAGCCCCAGCATTTT.

The chain has TRBV5-5 and TRBJ1-1; 7 bases line up with TRBD1. V shed 6 bases, J shed 1 base, and the junction held 6 bases outside the gene matches. CDR3 length: 14 amino acids. Germline CDR1 and CDR2: SGHKS and YYEKEE (reference sequence). The CDR3 nucleotides are TGTGCCAGCAAACTGACAGGGCAGAACACTGAAGCTTTCTTT. Protein: CASKLTGQNTEAFF.

In this sample, this clonotype turned up many times. The V gene is TRBV19, the J gene TRBJ1-6; D not certain. Trimming took 3 bases from V and 9 from J, leaving 15 bases between them. Germline CDR1 and CDR2: LNHDA and SQIVND (reference sequence). The length of the CDR3 is 15 residues. For the CDR3, the DNA is TGTGCCAGTAGTATGGACGGCAGAGGTTTTTCACCCCTCCACTTT. It encodes CASSMDGRGFSPLHF.

J is TRBJ1-1 and V is TRBV5-1; D may be TRBD1 (6 bases). The ends were cut back, 4 bases at V and 3 bases at J, with 16 bases in the middle. Germline-derived CDR1 and CDR2 are SGHRS and YFSETQ. The CDR3 extends over 15 amino acids. The CDR3 bases are TGCGCCAGCAGCCCCGAACCTACAGGGTACACTGAAGCTTTCTTT. This encodes CASSPEPTGYTEAFF.

This clonotype has just a few counts. Here the CDR3 reads CASSVVRTDTQYF. CDR3 bases: TGTGCCAGCAGCGTGGTTCGCACAGATACGCAGTATTTT. This chain joins TRBV2 and TRBJ2-3, with D unresolved. The CDR3 runs to 13 residues. CDR1 SNHLY and CDR2 FYNNEI come from the germline V gene. V was clipped by 6 bases and J by 1 base, with 8 bases between them.

The chain uses TRBV7-2 and TRBJ1-2, with a possible D match to TRBD1 (5 bases). Germline V gives CDR1 SGHTA, CDR2 FQGNSA. Trimming left V 10 bases short and J 8 bases short, with 23 bases between. The CDR3 spans 14 residues. CDR3: CAISESGQDRGYTF. The CDR3 coding sequence is TGTGCCATCAGTGAGTCAGGGCAGGATCGGGGCTACACCTTC.

At least ten counts were recorded for this clonotype. The V call is TRBV2, the J call TRBJ1-2, with TRBD1 matching 7 bases. Germline CDR1 reads SNHLY; CDR2 reads FYNNEI. The CDR3 has 12 residues. V dropped 6 bases and J dropped 8; count of bases not matched to a gene: 6. The CDR3 reads CASRGQFSGYTF. CDR3 nucleotide sequence: TGTGCCAGCAGGGGACAGTTTAGCGGCTACACCTTC.

The chain carries TRBV20-1 and TRBJ1-2, with D unresolved. Deletions cut 3 bases from V and 4 bases from J, with 9 bases between. Looked up from germline, CDR1 is DFQATT and CDR2 is SNEGSKA (reference sequence). The CDR3 runs to 12 residues. CDR3 residues: CSASSEGYGYTF. The CDR3 DNA follows: TGCAGTGCTAGTTCCGAAGGCTATGGCTACACCTTC.